The clone carrying this TCR beta chain was detected only a few times. The sample originates from a study of blood T cells in healthy people across ages. Per sample, extraction of total RNA gave at least 6 micrograms in every case. Germline V gene data show CDR1 as ENHRY and CDR2 as SYGVKD. This CDR3 spans 13 amino acids. Between the trimmed V and J ends, which lost 1 base and 5 bases, there was a span of 8 bases. A second PCR, run for roughly 7 to 11 cycles, used a sample-barcoded 5' primer plus a J-beta primer mix. TCRdb re-derived calls from the 5' RACE reads in MiXCR, one entry per CDR3 protein. The table shows about 720,000 distinct CDR3 sequences, with 20% to 25% occurring only once.

The chain couples TRBV10-3 to TRBJ1-2; no definite D call. The sequencing input was blood. This receptor was identified in a man between 65 and 79 years old in good health. The CDR3 protein is CAISEFRSYGYTF. In DNA form, the CDR3 reads TGTGCCATCAGTGAGTTCCGCTCTTATGGCTACACCTTC.